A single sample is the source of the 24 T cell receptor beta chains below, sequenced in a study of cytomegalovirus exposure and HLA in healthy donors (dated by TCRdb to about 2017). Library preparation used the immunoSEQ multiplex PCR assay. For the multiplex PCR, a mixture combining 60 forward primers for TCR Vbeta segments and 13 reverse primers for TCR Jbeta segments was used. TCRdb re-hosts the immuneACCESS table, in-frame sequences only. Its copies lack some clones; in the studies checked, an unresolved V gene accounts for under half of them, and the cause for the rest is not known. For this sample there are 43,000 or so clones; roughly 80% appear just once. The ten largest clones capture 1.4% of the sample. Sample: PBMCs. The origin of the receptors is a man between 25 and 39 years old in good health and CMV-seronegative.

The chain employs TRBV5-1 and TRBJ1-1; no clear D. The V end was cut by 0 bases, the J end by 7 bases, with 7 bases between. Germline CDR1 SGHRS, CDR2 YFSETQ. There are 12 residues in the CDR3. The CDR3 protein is CASSLGGIEAFF. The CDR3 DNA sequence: TGCGCCAGCAGCTTGGGAGGGATTGAAGCTTTCTTT.

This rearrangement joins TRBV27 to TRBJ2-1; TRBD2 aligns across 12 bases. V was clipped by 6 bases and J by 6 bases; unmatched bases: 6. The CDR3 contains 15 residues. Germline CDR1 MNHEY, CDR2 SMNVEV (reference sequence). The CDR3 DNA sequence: TGTGCCAGCAGCCTAGCGGGAGGGATCGTCAATGAGCAGTTCTTC. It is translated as CASSLAGGIVNEQFF.

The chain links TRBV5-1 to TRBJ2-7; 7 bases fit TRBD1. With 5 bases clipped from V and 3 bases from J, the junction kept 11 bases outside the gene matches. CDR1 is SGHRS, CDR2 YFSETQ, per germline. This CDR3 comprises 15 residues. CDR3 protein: CASSRAGTDLYEQYF. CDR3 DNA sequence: TGCGCCAGCAGTCGTGCCGGGACAGATCTCTACGAGCAGTACTTC.

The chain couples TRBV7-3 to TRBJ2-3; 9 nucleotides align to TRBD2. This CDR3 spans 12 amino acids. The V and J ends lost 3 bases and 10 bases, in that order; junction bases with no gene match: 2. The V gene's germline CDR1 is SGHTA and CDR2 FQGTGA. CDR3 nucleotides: TGTGCCAGCAGCTTGTTAGCGGGAGCGCAGTATTTT. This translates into CASSLLAGAQYF.

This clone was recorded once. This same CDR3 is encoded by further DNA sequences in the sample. CDR3 DNA: TGTGCCAGCAGCTTGGGGACAGGGGCGTACAATGAGCAGTTCTTC. This gives the protein CASSLGTGAYNEQFF. The chain joins TRBV11-2 to TRBJ2-1; 10 bases match TRBD1. The V gene end was trimmed by 3 bases and the J gene end by 4 bases; junction bases not matched to a gene: 3. The germline V gene encodes CDR1 SGHAT and CDR2 FQNNGV. This CDR3 contains 15 residues.

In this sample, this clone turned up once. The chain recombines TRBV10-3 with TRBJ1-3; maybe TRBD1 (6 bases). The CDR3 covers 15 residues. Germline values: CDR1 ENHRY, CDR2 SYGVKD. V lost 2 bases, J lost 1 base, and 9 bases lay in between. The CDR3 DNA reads TGTGCCATCAGTGAGCCGGGGACATCTGGAAACACCATATATTTT. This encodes CAISEPGTSGNTIYF.

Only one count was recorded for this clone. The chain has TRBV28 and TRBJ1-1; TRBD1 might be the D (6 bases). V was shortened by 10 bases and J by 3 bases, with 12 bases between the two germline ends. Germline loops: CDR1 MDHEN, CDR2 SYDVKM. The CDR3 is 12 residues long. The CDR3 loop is CATGGHDTEAFF. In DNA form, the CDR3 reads TGTGCCACCGGGGGGCATGACACTGAAGCTTTCTTT.

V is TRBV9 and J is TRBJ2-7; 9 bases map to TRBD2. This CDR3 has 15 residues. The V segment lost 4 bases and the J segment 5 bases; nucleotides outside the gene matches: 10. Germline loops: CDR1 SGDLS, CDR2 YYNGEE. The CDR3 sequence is CASSQGTSSINEQYF. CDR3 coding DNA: TGTGCCAGCAGCCAAGGGACTAGCAGTATCAACGAGCAGTACTTC. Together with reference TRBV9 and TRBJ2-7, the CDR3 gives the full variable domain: DSGVTQTPKHLITATGQRVTLRCSPRSGDLSVYWYQQSLDQGLQFLIQYYNGEERAKGNILERFSAQQFPDLHSELNLSSLELGDSALYFCASSQGTSSINEQYFGPGTRLTVT.

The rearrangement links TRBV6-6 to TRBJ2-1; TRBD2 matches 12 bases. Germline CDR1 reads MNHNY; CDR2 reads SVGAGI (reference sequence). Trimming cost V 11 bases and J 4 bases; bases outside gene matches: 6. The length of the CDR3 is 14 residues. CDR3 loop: CAGASGGAYNEQFF. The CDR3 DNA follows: TGTGCCGGGGCTAGCGGGGGGGCTTACAATGAGCAGTTCTTC.

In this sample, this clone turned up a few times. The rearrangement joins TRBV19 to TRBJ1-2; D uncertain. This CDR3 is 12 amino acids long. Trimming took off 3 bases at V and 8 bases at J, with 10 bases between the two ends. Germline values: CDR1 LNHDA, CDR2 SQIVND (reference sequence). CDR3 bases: TGTGCCAGTAGTATGTGGGGAGGCGGCTACACCTTC. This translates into CASSMWGGGYTF.

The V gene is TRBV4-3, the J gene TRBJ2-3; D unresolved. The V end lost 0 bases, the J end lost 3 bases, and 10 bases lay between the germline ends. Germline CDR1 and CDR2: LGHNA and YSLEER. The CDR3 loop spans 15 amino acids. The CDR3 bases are TGCGCCAGCAGCCAAGACCTGAGCGAAACAGATACGCAGTATTTT. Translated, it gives CASSQDLSETDTQYF.

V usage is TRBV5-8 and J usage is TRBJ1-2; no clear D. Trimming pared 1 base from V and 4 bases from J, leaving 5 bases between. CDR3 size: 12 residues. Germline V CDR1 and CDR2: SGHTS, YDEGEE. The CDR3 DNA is TGTGCCAGCAGCTTGCGGTCCTATGGCTACACCTTC. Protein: CASSLRSYGYTF. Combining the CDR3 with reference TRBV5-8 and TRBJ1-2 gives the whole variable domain EAGVTQSPTHLIKTRGQQATLRCSPISGHTSVYWYQQALGLGLQFLLWYDEGEERNRGNFPPRFSGRQFPNYSSELNVNALELEDSALYLCASSLRSYGYTFGSGTRLTVV.

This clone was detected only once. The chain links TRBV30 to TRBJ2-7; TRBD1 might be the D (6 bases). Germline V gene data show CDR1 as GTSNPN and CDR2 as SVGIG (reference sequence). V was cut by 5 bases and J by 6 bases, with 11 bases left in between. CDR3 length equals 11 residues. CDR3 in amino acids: CAWGTGFEQYF. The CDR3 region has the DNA TGTGCCTGGGGTACAGGGTTCGAGCAGTACTTC.

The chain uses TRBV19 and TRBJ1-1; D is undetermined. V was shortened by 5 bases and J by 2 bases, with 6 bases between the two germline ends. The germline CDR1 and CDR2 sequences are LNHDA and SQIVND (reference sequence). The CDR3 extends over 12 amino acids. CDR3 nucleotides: TGTGCCAGTAGTCACATCAACACTGAAGCTTTCTTT. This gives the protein CASSHINTEAFF.

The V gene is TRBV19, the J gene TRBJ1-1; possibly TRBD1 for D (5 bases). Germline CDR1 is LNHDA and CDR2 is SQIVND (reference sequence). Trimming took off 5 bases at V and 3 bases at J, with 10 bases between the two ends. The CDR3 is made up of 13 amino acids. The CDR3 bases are TGTGCCAGTAGTCAAACAGGTGACACTGAAGCTTTCTTT. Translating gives CASSQTGDTEAFF.

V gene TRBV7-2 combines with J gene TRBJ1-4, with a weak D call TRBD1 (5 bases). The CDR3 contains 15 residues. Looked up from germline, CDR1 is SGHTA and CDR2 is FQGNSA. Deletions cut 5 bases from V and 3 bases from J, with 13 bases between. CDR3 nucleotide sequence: TGTGCCAGCAGCCGCGGGGCGGTCTCTAATGAAAAACTGTTTTTT. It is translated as CASSRGAVSNEKLFF.

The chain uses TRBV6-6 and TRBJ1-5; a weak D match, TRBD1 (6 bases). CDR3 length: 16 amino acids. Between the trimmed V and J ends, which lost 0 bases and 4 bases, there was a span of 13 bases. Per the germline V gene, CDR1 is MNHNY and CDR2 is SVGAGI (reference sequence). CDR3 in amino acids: CASSYSTGTRNQPQHF. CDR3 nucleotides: TGTGCCAGCAGTTACTCCACCGGGACAAGGAATCAGCCCCAGCATTTT.

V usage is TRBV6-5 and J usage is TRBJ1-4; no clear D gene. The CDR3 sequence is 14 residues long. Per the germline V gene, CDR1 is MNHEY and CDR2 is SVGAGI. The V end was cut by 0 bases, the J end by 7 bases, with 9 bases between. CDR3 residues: CASSYSEMGEKLFF. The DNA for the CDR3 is TGTGCCAGCAGTTACTCGGAGATGGGTGAAAAACTGTTTTTT.

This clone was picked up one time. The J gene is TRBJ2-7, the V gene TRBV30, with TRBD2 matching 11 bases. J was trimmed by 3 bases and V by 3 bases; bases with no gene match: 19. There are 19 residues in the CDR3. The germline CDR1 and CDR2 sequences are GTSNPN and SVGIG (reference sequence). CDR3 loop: CAWSNYWGIGTSGSYEQYF. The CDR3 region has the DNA TGTGCCTGGAGCAACTATTGGGGAATCGGGACTAGCGGTAGCTACGAGCAGTACTTC.

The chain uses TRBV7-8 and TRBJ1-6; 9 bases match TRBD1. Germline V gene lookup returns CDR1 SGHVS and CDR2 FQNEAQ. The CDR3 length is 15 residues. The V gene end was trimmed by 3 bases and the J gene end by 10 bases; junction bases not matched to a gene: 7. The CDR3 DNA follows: TGTGCCAGCAGCTTTTACCGACAGGGGGAATCACCCCTCCACTTT. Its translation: CASSFYRQGESPLHF.

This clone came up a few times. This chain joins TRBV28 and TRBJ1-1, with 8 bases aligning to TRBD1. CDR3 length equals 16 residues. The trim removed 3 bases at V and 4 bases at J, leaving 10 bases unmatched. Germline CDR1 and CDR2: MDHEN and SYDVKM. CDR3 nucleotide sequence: TGTGCCAGCAGTTTTTGGCAGGGGGCGCGGACCACTGAAGCTTTCTTT. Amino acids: CASSFWQGARTTEAFF.

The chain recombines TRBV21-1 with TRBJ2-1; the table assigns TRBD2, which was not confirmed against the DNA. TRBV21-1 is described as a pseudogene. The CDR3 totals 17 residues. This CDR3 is CASSDSQGTSGYNEQFF. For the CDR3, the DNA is TGTGCCAGCAGCGATTCTCAAGGGACTAGCGGTTACAATGAGCAGTTCTTC.

The CDR3 sequence: CASRSNLDYQETQYF. The DNA of the CDR3 is TGTGCAAGTCGCTCCAACCTGGACTATCAAGAGACCCAGTACTTC. The V gene is TRBV12-2, the J gene TRBJ2-5; TRBD2 is the table's D call, not checked against the DNA. TRBV12-2 is listed as a pseudogene. The CDR3 contains 15 residues.

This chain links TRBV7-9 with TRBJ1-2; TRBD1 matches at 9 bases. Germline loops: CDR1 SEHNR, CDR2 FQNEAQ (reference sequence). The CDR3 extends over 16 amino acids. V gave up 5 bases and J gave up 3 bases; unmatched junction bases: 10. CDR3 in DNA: TGTGCCAGCAGCACAAGACAGGGGGAGGTCGACTATGGCTACACCTTC. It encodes CASSTRQGEVDYGYTF. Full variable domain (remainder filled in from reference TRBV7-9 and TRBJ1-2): DTGVSQNPRHKITKRGQNVTFRCDPISEHNRLYWYRQTLGQGPEFLTYFQNEAQLEKSRLLSDRFSAERPKGSFSTLEIQRTEQGDSAMYLCASSTRQGEVDYGYTFGSGTRLTVV.